The clone carrying this T cell receptor beta chain came up a few times. Its target is unknown. This record belongs to a study of neurological immune-mediated disorders. Study-level findings and limits: The expanded clones of different subjects shared no CDR3 amino acid sequences (suggesting private repertoires in all groups).

CDR3 size: 16 residues. Trimming took 2 bases from V and 4 from J, leaving 14 bases between them. Germline-derived CDR1 and CDR2 are SGHVS and FQNEAQ. TCRdb fed the 5' RACE reads into MiXCR, producing one record per CDR3 protein. The data show under 75,000 distinct CDR3 sequences, 2.5% to 4% seen once. The origin of this receptor is a woman aged 45 to 65 with multiple sclerosis. This chain links TRBV7-8 with TRBJ2-2; D might be TRBD2 (7 bases). The sample taken for sequencing was PBMCs. The CDR3 loop reads CASSLLAGAFTGELFF. The CDR3 DNA is TGTGCCAGCAGCTTATTGGCGGGGGCCTTCACCGGGGAGCTGTTTTTT.